This record concerns one T cell receptor beta chain sequence. Its binding antigen is unknown. No much larger clone exists at a distance of one base, and base qualities are not known. Receptor libraries were prepared by 5' RACE. TCRdb shows the sequencer as Illumina HiSeq 2500. A second roughly 7 to 12 cycle PCR used a sample-barcoded 5' primer and a J-beta primer mix. A template-switch 5' adaptor carrying 12 random nucleotides introduced a unique molecular identifier onto each TCR beta cDNA molecule. Each sample yielded at least 3 million CDR3-containing paired-end reads. First-strand cDNA was synthesized from all RNA with the Mint cDNA synthesis kit, primed by a TRBC-specific oligonucleotide. Following uracil-DNA glycosylase treatment, all cDNA underwent a first 18-cycle PCR with the universal primers M1SS and BC2_uni_R. As for the original processing: For normalization, 1 million high-quality reads were randomly selected from each sample, with every read carrying a distinct molecular identifier. Instead of being binned into consensus sequences, reads that shared molecular identifiers were thrown out. MiTCR, set to a Q25 quality threshold and the strictest error-elimination algorithm, was used for CDR3 identification, clonotype clustering and error correction. A nonparametric unseen species model using Euler transformation provided a lower-bound estimate of total TCR beta diversity. The public reads were quality trimmed at Q25 with fastp and then assembled into clones with MiXCR by TCRdb, keeping productive beta chains. Every entry covers one CDR3 protein and lists the most common genes and DNA from its rows. TCRdb assigned the V and J calls; the authors' analysis was not used. The sample data list 650,000 to 1,000,000 distinct CDR3 sequences, and 35% to 40% of these were observed just once. 10% to 15% of the sample comes from the top ten.

The 39 donors, aged about 6 to 100 years, were systemically healthy Caucasian individuals from Russia. Each donor gave around 9 milliliters of peripheral blood, collected into EDTA-treated Vacutainer tubes. Ficoll-Paque density-gradient centrifugation was used to isolate PBMCs, with at least 6.5 million per sample. Trizol reagent was used to extract total RNA from PBMCs, with at least 5 micrograms per sample. The percentages of naive CD45RAhigh/CD27high T cells were determined by flow cytometry on a PBMC aliquot from every donor. CDR1 MNHEY and CDR2 SVGEGT were looked up in the germline V gene. V is trimmed back by 7 bases and J by 11 bases, and the junction contains 13 bases that no gene match accounts for. The cysteine opens and the phenylalanine closes a CDR3 of 15 amino acids. Only the CDR3 portion is preserved as DNA: 45 bases, with reading frame beginning at the first base. This sample was included in a study of blood T cells in healthy people across ages (dated by TCRdb to the mid-2010s). For the study in its entirety: In model experiments, template switching captured roughly one uniquely barcoded TCR beta cDNA molecule for every two T cells. Using deep sequencing normalized with unique cDNA molecular identifiers, the study measured how TCR beta repertoire diversity changes with age. The study analyzed two additional independent replicas of 1 million unique cDNA reads from the same blood draw for two donors, one aged 18 to 30 and one aged 80 or older. The donors were split into four age groups: young (average around 15 years), middle-aged (more than 35), aged (approximately 60) and long-lived (approximately 80). To avoid experimental bias, donors of different ages were spread randomly across the sequencing lanes.

The study at large found these results: The percentage of naive T cells measured by flow cytometry correlated strongly with observed TCR beta diversity. Estimates of total diversity based on one million sequenced T cells were considered lower bounds and underestimates. Observed TCR beta diversity per million T cells fell roughly linearly with age, and a significant reduction was already apparent by age approximately 40. The CMV infection status of donors was not known, potentially confounding age-related changes in expanded clonotypes. The long-lived group showed more naive CD4+ T cells, fewer expanded clones and increased TCR diversity than the aged group, suggesting age selection. Since profiling was done on bulk unsorted PBMCs, naive and antigen-experienced compartments could not be conclusively compared.

The TCR originated in a man between 18 and 35 years old in good health. The sequenced sample consisted of blood. In this chain, TRBV6-2 or TRBV6-3 is recombined with TRBJ1-4; 10 bases in between match TRBD1. The nucleotide sequence reads as follows: TGTGCCAGCACGACAGGGGGCCCCTCGAAGACGAAACTGTTTTTT. This codes for CASTTGGPSKTKLFF.